This note documents a single T cell receptor (beta chain) sequence. The antigen remains undetermined. The CDR3 contains 15 residues. The germline V gene has CDR1 SGHNT and CDR2 YYREEE (reference sequence). These data come from a study of monozygotic twins with inflammatory bowel disease. Study findings and constraints: Relative clonotype sharing with others was diminished in IBD patients versus healthy twins, particularly with disease activity. Twins with IBD were found to have lower TCRbeta diversity (inverse Simpson) than healthy co-twins.

TCRdb reanalyzed the 5' RACE reads, giving one entry per CDR3 protein sequence and no DNA. The sample yields 120,000 to 150,000 distinct CDR3 sequences, of which the top ten take up 2% to 3%. The chain is built from TRBV5-4 and TRBJ2-7; TCRdb gives TRBD1 as the D gene, but with no DNA this cannot be confirmed. The TCR comes from a human donor with ulcerative colitis or Crohn's disease, or a healthy co-twin of an affected twin (not recorded which). The sequencing sample was made of blood. CDR3: CASSLPGTGGYEQYF. The whole variable domain, remainder taken from reference TRBV5-4 and TRBJ2-7, is ETGVTQSPTHLIKTRGQQVTLRCSSQSGHNTVSWYQQALGQGPQFIFQYYREEENGRGNFPPRFSGLQFPNYSSELNVNALELDDSALYLCASSLPGTGGYEQYFGPGTRLTVT.